Included here is one T cell receptor (beta chain) sequence, with context. The identical CDR3 is also encoded by other nucleotide sequences in the sample. This entry belongs to a study of T cell responses to AZD1222 COVID-19 vaccine. The method was immunoSEQ multiplex PCR; TCRdb's version includes in-frame clones alone and lacks a portion of them. Of about 130,000 clones detected, about nine tenths appear once; the ten largest clones hold 1.5% to 2%. There are 15 residues in the CDR3. V lost 5 bases and J lost 3, with 14 bases in between. Germline CDR1 is MNHEY and CDR2 is SMNVEV (reference sequence). The chain joins TRBV27 to TRBJ1-5; D perhaps matches TRBD1 (5 bases). The sequence was obtained from an adult who received the AZD1222 COVID-19 vaccine. The starting material was peripheral blood, obtained 28 days after the second AZD1222 dose. DNA of the CDR3: TGTGCCAGCAGTACCCAAGGGGCCTTCAATCAGCCCCAGCATTTT. It yields the protein CASSTQGAFNQPQHF.